This T cell receptor beta chain derives from a study of blood T cell repertoires in COVID-19. About the study: Collection of acute and convalescent COVID-19 samples took place in the United States, Italy and Spain. T cells, B-cell-depleted T cells, or PBMCs provided the cDNA or gDNA that served as material.

The authors' processing: From reference gene primer amplification, estimates of nucleated cell counts were derived. Assay used: immunoSEQ multiplex PCR; TCRdb lists only in-frame clones, some missing. Clonal size and the V and J genes are those of that table, whereas D and trimming came from the DNA. This table holds 200,000 to 250,000 clones, about 89% found once. CDR1 is ENHRY, CDR2 SYGVKD, per germline. The CDR3 spans 13 residues. V lost 8 bases, J lost 4 bases, and 5 bases stayed unmatched. Sequencing was performed on peripheral blood. The chain combines TRBV10-3 with TRBJ2-1; TRBD2 agrees at 7 bases. This sequence originates from a woman aged 40-49 years with acute or convalescent COVID-19. CDR3 protein: CAIGAGSYNEQFF. The CDR3 nucleotides are TGTGCCATCGGAGCGGGGTCATACAATGAGCAGTTCTTC.